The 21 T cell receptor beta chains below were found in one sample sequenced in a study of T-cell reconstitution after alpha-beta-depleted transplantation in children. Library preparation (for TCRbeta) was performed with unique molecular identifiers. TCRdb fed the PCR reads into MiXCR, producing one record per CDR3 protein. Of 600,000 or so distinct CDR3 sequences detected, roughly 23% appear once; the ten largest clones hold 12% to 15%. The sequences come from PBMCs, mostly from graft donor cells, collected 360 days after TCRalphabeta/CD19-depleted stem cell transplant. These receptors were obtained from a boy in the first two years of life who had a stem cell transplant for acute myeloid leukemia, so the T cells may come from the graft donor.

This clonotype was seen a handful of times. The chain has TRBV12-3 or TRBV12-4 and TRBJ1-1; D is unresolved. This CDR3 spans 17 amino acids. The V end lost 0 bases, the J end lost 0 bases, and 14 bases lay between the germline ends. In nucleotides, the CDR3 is TGTGCCAGCAGTTTAGCGCTTTGGATGGGGATGAACACTGAAGCTTTCTTT. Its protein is CASSLALWMGMNTEAFF.

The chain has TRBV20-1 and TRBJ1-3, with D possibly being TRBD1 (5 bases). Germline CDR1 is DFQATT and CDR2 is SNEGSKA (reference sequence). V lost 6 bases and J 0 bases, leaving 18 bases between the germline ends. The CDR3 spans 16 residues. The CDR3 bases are TGCAGTGCCCCCGGGGCAGGGATCGACTCTGGAAACACCATATATTTT. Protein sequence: CSAPGAGIDSGNTIYF.

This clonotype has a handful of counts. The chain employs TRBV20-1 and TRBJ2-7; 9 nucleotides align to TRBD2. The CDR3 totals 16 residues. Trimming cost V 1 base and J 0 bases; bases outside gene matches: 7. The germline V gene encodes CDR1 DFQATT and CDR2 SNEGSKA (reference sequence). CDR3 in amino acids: CSARAVLAGVSYEQYV. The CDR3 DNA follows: TGCAGTGCTAGAGCTGTACTAGCGGGTGTCTCCTACGAGCAGTACGTC.

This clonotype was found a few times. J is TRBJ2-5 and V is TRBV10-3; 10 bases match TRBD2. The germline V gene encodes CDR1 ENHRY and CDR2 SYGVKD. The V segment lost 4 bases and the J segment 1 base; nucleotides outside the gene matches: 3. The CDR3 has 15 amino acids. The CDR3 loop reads CAISALAGLQETQYF. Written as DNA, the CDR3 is TGTGCCATCAGTGCACTAGCGGGGCTCCAAGAGACCCAGTACTTC.

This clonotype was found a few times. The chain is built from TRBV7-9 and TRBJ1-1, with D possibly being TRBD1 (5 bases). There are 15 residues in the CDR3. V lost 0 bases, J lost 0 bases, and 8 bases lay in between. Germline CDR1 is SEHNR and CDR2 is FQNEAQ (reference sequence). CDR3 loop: CASSLALTVNTEAFF. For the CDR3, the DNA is TGTGCCAGCAGCTTAGCCCTGACAGTGAACACTGAAGCTTTCTTT.

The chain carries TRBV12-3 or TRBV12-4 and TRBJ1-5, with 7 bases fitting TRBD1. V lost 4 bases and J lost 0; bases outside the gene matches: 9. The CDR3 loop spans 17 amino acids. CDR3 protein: CASSSPRGGYSNQPQHF. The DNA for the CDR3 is TGTGCCAGCAGTTCTCCCAGGGGGGGGTATAGCAATCAGCCCCAGCATTTT.

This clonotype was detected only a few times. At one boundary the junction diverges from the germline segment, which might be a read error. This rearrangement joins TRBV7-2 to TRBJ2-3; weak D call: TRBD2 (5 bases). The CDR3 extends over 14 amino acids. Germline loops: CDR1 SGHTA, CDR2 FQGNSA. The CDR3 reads CASSLTRSTDTQYF. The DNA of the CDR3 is TGTGCCAGCAGCTTAACTAGGAGCACGGATACGCAGTATTTT.

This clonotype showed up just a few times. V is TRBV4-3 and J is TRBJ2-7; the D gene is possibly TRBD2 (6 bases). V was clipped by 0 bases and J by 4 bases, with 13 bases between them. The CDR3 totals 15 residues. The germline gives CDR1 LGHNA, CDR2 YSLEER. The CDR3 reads CASSQEGGVWYEQYF. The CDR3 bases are TGCGCCAGCAGCCAAGAAGGCGGGGTTTGGTACGAGCAGTACTTC.

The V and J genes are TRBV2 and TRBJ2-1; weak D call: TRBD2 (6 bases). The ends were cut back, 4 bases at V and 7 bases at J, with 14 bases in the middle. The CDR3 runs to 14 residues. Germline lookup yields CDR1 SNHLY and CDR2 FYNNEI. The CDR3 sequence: CASSVASGGNEQFF. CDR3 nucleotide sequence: TGTGCCAGCAGTGTGGCGAGTGGGGGGAATGAGCAGTTCTTC.

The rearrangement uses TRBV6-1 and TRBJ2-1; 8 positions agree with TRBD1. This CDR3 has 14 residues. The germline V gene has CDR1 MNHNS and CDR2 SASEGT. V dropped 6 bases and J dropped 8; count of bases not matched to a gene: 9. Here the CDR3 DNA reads TGTGCCAGCAGCCCGGGACAGGAGGGAGATGAGCAGTTCTTC. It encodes CASSPGQEGDEQFF.

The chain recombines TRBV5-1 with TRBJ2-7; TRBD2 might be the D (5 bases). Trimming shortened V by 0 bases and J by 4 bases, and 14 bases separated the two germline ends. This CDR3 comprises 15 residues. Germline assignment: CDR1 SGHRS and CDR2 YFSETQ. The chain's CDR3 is CASSLAREFGYEQYF. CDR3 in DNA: TGCGCCAGCAGCTTGGCCCGGGAATTCGGATACGAGCAGTACTTC. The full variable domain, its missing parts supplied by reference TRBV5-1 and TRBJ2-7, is KAGVTQTPRYLIKTRGQQVTLSCSPISGHRSVSWYQQTPGQGLQFLFEYFSETQRNKGNFPGRFSGRQFSNSRSEMNVSTLELGDSALYLCASSLAREFGYEQYFGPGTRLTVT.

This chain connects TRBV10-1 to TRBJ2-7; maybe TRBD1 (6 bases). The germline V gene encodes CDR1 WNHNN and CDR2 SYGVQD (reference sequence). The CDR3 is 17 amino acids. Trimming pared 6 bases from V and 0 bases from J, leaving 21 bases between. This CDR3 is CASRSQGPKIYSYEQYV. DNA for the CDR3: TGCGCCAGCAGATCACAGGGTCCAAAGATCTACTCCTACGAGCAGTACGTC.

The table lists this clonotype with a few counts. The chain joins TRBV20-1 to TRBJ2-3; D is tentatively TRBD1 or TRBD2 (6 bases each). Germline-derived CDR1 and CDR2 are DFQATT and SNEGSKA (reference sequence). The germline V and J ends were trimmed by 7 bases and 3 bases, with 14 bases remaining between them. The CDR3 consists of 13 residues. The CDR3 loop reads CSVTWGATDTQYF. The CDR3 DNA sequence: TGCAGTGTAACGTGGGGGGCTACAGATACGCAGTATTTT.

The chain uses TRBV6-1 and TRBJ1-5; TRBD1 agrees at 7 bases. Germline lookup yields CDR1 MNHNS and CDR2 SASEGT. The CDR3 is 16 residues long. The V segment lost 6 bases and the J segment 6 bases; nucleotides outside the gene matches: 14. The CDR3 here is CASRGNRGYSFQPQHF. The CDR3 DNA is TGTGCCAGCAGGGGGAACAGGGGATATTCGTTTCAGCCCCAGCATTTT.

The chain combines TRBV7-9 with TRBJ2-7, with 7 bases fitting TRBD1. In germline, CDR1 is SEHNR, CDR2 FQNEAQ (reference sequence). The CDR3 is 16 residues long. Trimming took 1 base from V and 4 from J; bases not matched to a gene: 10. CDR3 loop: CASSLVGTEDHYEQYV. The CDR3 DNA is TGTGCCAGCAGCTTAGTAGGGACAGAAGACCATTACGAGCAGTACGTC.

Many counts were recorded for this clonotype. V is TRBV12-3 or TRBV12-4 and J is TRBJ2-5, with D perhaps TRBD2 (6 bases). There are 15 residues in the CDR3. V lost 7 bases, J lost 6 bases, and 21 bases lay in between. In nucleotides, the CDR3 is TGTGCCAGCAATTTCTTCGGCGGGAAGGGACAGACCCAGTACTTC. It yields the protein CASNFFGGKGQTQYF.

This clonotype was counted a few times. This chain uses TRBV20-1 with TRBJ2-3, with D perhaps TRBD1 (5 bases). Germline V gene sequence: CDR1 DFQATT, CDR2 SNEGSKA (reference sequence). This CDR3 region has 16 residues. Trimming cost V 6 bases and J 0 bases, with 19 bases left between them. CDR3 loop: CSAHPFDRASTDTQYF. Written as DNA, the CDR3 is TGCAGTGCCCACCCGTTCGACAGAGCGAGCACAGATACGCAGTATTTT.

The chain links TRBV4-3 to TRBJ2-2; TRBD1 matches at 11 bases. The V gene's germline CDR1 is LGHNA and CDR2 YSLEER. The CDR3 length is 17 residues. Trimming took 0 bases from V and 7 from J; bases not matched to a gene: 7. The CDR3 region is CASSQDHGQGAIGELFF. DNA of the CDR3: TGCGCCAGCAGCCAAGATCATGGACAGGGGGCGATCGGGGAGCTGTTTTTT.

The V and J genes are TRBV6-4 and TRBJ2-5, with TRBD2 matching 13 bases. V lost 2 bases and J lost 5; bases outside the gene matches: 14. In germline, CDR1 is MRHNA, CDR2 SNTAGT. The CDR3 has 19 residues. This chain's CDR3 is CASSDQSKGLAGAGETQYF. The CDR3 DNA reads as TGTGCCAGCAGTGACCAAAGTAAAGGACTAGCGGGGGCCGGGGAGACCCAGTACTTC.

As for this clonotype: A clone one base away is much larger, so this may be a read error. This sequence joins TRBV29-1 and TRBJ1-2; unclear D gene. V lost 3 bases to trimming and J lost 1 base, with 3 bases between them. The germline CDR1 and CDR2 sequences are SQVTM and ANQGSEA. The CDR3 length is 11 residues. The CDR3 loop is CSVEDNYGYTF. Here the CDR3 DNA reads TGCAGCGTTGAGGATAACTATGGCTACACCTTC.

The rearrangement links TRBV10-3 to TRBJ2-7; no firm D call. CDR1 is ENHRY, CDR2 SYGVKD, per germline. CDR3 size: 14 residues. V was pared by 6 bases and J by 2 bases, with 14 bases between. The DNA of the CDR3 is TGTGCCATCAGGGATAGTGACGGTCCCTACGAGCAGTACGTC. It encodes CAIRDSDGPYEQYV.